Each of the 12 T cell receptor beta chains below was sequenced from the same sample in a study of T cell responses to AZD1222 COVID-19 vaccine. Data came from immunoSEQ multiplex PCR; TCRdb stores just in-frame clones and leaves some out. The sample includes over 130,000 clones, 88% of them seen just once. Sequencing used peripheral blood, obtained on day 0 of AZD1222 vaccination. Receptor source: an adult in good health.

The rearrangement links TRBV5-1 to TRBJ1-6; a weak D match, TRBD1 (5 bases). V was trimmed by 1 base and J by 9 bases, leaving 14 bases between them. This CDR3 comprises 15 residues. Germline V CDR1 and CDR2: SGHRS, YFSETQ. In DNA, the CDR3 is TGCGCCAGCAGCTTGTTGGGGGTGGTTAGTTCACCCCTCCACTTT. It encodes CASSLLGVVSSPLHF. The full variable domain, completed using reference TRBV5-1 and TRBJ1-6, is KAGVTQTPRYLIKTRGQQVTLSCSPISGHRSVSWYQQTPGQGLQFLFEYFSETQRNKGNFPGRFSGRQFSNSRSEMNVSTLELGDSALYLCASSLLGVVSSPLHFGNGTRLTVT.

This sequence joins TRBV19 and TRBJ1-3; D gene uncertain. Germline CDR1 is LNHDA and CDR2 is SQIVND (reference sequence). Trimming left V 0 bases short and J 0 bases short, with 9 bases between. The CDR3 loop spans 16 amino acids. CDR3 residues: CASSIENLYSGNTIYF. The CDR3 DNA follows: TGTGCCAGTAGTATAGAGAATCTATACTCTGGAAACACCATATATTTT. The full variable domain, in which reference TRBV19 and TRBJ1-3 provide the parts outside the CDR3, is DGGITQSPKYLFRKEGQNVTLSCEQNLNHDAMYWYRQDPGQGLRLIYYSQIVNDFQKGDIAEGYSVSREKKESFPLTVTSAQKNPTAFYLCASSIENLYSGNTIYFGEGSWLTVV.

The chain links TRBV5-1 to TRBJ2-3; D unresolved. The CDR3 has 12 amino acids. The germline CDR1 and CDR2 sequences are SGHRS and YFSETQ. The V and J ends lost 1 base and 2 bases respectively, with 2 bases between them. DNA for the CDR3: TGCGCCAGCAGCTTGAACACAGATACGCAGTATTTT. Protein sequence: CASSLNTDTQYF.

The V call is TRBV20-1, the J call TRBJ2-1, with TRBD2 identical over 14 bases. CDR1 and CDR2 (germline): DFQATT, SNEGSKA (reference sequence). The V and J ends lost 3 bases and 10 bases, in that order; junction bases with no gene match: 8. The CDR3 sequence is 15 residues long. CDR3 coding DNA: TGCAGTGCTAGTGAAGGGACTAGCGGGAGTCACGAGCAGTTCTTC. Its protein product is CSASEGTSGSHEQFF.

This clone turned up a few times. The chain has TRBV5-1 and TRBJ1-2, with 7 bases aligning to TRBD1. The CDR3 covers 14 residues. The germline gives CDR1 SGHRS, CDR2 YFSETQ. Germline trimming cut 7 bases from V and 7 bases from J; bases unmatched to any gene: 13. The CDR3 sequence: CASAIEGARSGYTF. In DNA, the CDR3 is TGCGCCAGCGCTATCGAGGGGGCGAGGTCTGGCTACACCTTC.

The V and J genes are TRBV6-5 and TRBJ2-1, with 15 bases fitting TRBD2. V lost 10 bases and J lost 7; bases outside the gene matches: 8. Germline CDR1 and CDR2: MNHEY and SVGAGI. The CDR3 contains 15 residues. The CDR3 here is CATGLAGGPENEQFF. CDR3 DNA: TGTGCCACCGGACTAGCGGGAGGGCCAGAGAATGAGCAGTTCTTC.

This clone was observed a handful of times. This chain links TRBV27 with TRBJ2-7, with a tentative D call TRBD1 (6 bases). Trimming removed 3 bases from V and 3 bases from J, with 15 bases in between. CDR1 and CDR2 from the germline V gene are MNHEY and SMNVEV (reference sequence). The CDR3 is 15 residues long. The CDR3 nucleotides are TGTGCCAGCAGTTTTTCCAGGGGAACAAACTACGAGCAGTACTTC. The encoded protein is CASSFSRGTNYEQYF.

This chain links TRBV2 with TRBJ1-5; 10 bases match TRBD1. The CDR3 loop spans 16 amino acids. V was clipped by 0 bases and J by 5 bases; unmatched bases: 4. The V gene's germline CDR1 is SNHLY and CDR2 FYNNEI. CDR3 DNA: TGTGCCAGCAGTGAAGCGATCGGGACAGGGGATCAGCCCCAGCATTTT. Protein: CASSEAIGTGDQPQHF.

V and J are TRBV10-1 and TRBJ2-1; 8 bases line up with TRBD1. The germline gives CDR1 WNHNN, CDR2 SYGVQD (reference sequence). V was clipped by 3 bases and J by 7 bases; unmatched bases: 11. CDR3 size: 16 residues. The DNA for the CDR3 is TGCGCCAGCAGTGAAGGTCGGCAGGGGGCTAGGAATGAGCAGTTCTTC. Protein product: CASSEGRQGARNEQFF.

The chain uses TRBV5-1 and TRBJ1-1; 7 nucleotides match TRBD1. This CDR3 spans 15 amino acids. Germline V gene lookup returns CDR1 SGHRS and CDR2 YFSETQ. After removal of 4 bases from V and 0 bases from J, the junction contained 6 bases not matched to a gene. The chain's CDR3 is CASSDQGGMNTEAFF. CDR3 DNA sequence: TGCGCCAGCAGCGACCAGGGGGGGATGAACACTGAAGCTTTCTTT.

J is TRBJ2-2 and V is TRBV28, with 13 nucleotides matching TRBD2. CDR3 length: 18 amino acids. J lost 6 bases, V lost 3 bases, and 10 bases had no gene match. Looked up from germline, CDR1 is MDHEN and CDR2 is SYDVKM. The CDR3 bases are TGTGCCAGCAGTTTGGGGGGACTAGCGGGGATACCCGCCGGGGAGCTGTTTTTT. Its translation is CASSLGGLAGIPAGELFF.

The gene calls are TRBV20-1 and TRBJ2-1; the D is unclear. Germline V gene sequence: CDR1 DFQATT, CDR2 SNEGSKA (reference sequence). The length of the CDR3 is 13 residues. Trimming took off 3 bases at V and 6 bases at J, with 12 bases between the two ends. The CDR3 loop reads CSASIVVGNEQFF. The CDR3 DNA reads as TGCAGTGCTAGTATCGTCGTAGGCAATGAGCAGTTCTTC.